This T cell receptor (beta chain) emerged from a study of T cell changes during pregnancy in multiple sclerosis. Assay: immunoSEQ multiplex PCR; the TCRdb copy retains only in-frame clones and omits some. The table lists fewer than 75,000 clones, 75% to 95% of them singletons, with over 2% in the top ten. Trimming shortened V by 1 base and J by 2 bases, and 7 bases separated the two germline ends. The length of the CDR3 is 14 residues. Germline CDR1 SGHDT, CDR2 YYEEEE. This sequence was found in a female donor with multiple sclerosis, enrolled in a pregnancy study. This sample comprised peripheral blood, obtained in the first trimester of pregnancy. This chain joins TRBV5-6 and TRBJ1-3, with D tentatively TRBD1 (5 bases). The CDR3, as DNA: TGTGCCAGCAGCTTGAAAGGGGCTGGAAACACCATATATTTT. Its protein is CASSLKGAGNTIYF. Full variable domain (rest looked up from reference TRBV5-6 and TRBJ1-3): DAGVTQSPTHLIKTRGQQVTLRCSPKSGHDTVSWYQQALGQGPQFIFQYYEEEERQRGNFPDRFSGHQFPNYSSELNVNALLLGDSALYLCASSLKGAGNTIYFGEGSWLTVV.